This T cell receptor beta chain was identified during a study of blood T cell repertoires in COVID-19. The CDR3 runs 14 residues. V lost 5 bases and J 3 bases, leaving 12 bases between the germline ends. Germline assignment: CDR1 MNHEY and CDR2 SVGAGI. In its sample, this clone was seen once. Here immunoSEQ multiplex PCR was the method, and the copy in TCRdb shows in-frame clones only, minus some. The sample has about 120,000 clones, around 85% seen once. The sample was peripheral blood. The genes are TRBV6-5 and TRBJ2-3, with D tentatively TRBD1 (6 bases). The sequence was obtained from a man in his 70s who had recovered from COVID-19. As DNA, the CDR3 is TGTGCCAGCAGTATACAGGGTCGGACAGATACGCAGTATTTT. The encoded protein is CASSIQGRTDTQYF.